The 2 T cell receptor beta chains in this list originate from one sample, sequenced in a study of cytotoxic CD8 clonotypes in ibrutinib-treated CLL. The method was immunoSEQ multiplex PCR; TCRdb's version includes in-frame clones alone and lacks a portion of them. The sample shows about 200,000 clones, just under 80% of them seen only once. Source: PBMCs, taken after 12 months of ibrutinib treatment. These receptors all come from a human donor with chronic lymphocytic leukemia.

This clone was detected once. J is TRBJ2-7 and V is TRBV19; D possibly corresponds to TRBD1 (6 bases). V shed 3 bases and J shed 2 bases, with 17 bases lying between them. The germline gives CDR1 LNHDA, CDR2 SQIVND (reference sequence). The CDR3 sequence is 16 residues long. CDR3 residues: CASSIEGRGVPYEQYF. CDR3 nucleotides: TGTGCCAGTAGTATCGAGGGCAGGGGCGTTCCCTACGAGCAGTACTTC.

V is TRBV4-1 and J is TRBJ2-7; 8 bases are shared with TRBD1. Germline CDR1 is MGHRA and CDR2 is YSYEKL. CDR3 length equals 15 residues. Trimming at V came to 2 bases and at J to 3 bases, leaving 6 bases not matched to a gene. This CDR3 is CASSQNPGQVYEQYF. CDR3 nucleotide sequence: TGCGCCAGCAGCCAAAACCCGGGACAGGTCTACGAGCAGTACTTC.